This T cell receptor (beta chain) was observed in a study of control samples from healthy donors and cancer patients. The table came from immunoSEQ multiplex PCR; TCRdb's copy has only in-frame clones and leaves some out. The data contain 65,000 to 100,000 clones, more than 75% of them singletons. Germline V CDR1 and CDR2: MNHEY, SVGEGT. The CDR3 runs to 15 residues. V shed 5 bases and J 2 bases; nucleotides not matched to a gene: 7. J is TRBJ2-5 and V is TRBV6-2 or TRBV6-3, with 8 positions matching TRBD2. The receptor's source is a man aged 50-59 years in good health. The sample was blood. The CDR3 sequence is CASSTQREKQETQYF. The CDR3 DNA sequence: TGTGCCAGCAGTACCCAGCGGGAGAAACAAGAGACCCAGTACTTC.